A single sample is the source of the 11 T cell receptor beta chains below, sequenced in a study of chemoradiotherapy in HPV16-positive cancers. Data came from immunoSEQ multiplex PCR; TCRdb stores just in-frame clones and leaves some out. This repertoire shows fewer than 6,000 clones, about 85% found once; its top ten account for 2.4%. Specimen: tumor tissue, collected from a patient who underwent chemoradiotherapy. These receptor sequences come from a human donor with HPV-associated anogenital cancer.

The chain couples TRBV10-3 to TRBJ2-1; weak D call: TRBD1 (6 bases). Per germline, CDR1 ENHRY and CDR2 SYGVKD. The V end was cut by 0 bases, the J end by 6 bases, with 15 bases between. CDR3 size: 16 residues. The CDR3 nucleotides read TGTGCCATCAGTGAGTCGGGGGCCCCCCTCTTCAATGAGCAGTTCTTC. Protein sequence: CAISESGAPLFNEQFF.

The rearrangement joins TRBV9 to TRBJ1-1; tentative D call: TRBD1 (6 bases). Germline V lookup: CDR1 SGDLS, CDR2 YYNGEE. The V and J ends lost 1 base and 2 bases respectively, with 12 bases between them. The CDR3 totals 15 residues. CDR3 region: CASSVPQGINTEAFF. The CDR3 DNA reads as TGTGCCAGCAGCGTACCTCAGGGGATTAACACTGAAGCTTTCTTT.

The rearrangement uses TRBV28 and TRBJ2-5, with 10 bases fitting TRBD2. V was pared by 1 base and J by 7 bases, with 6 bases of the junction left unmatched. Germline CDR1 is MDHEN and CDR2 is SYDVKM. The CDR3 has 15 residues. DNA of the CDR3: TGTGCCAGCAGTTTATCAAGCGGGGGGGCAGGGACCCAGTACTTC. Its translation is CASSLSSGGAGTQYF.

This clone was picked up a small number of times. The V gene is TRBV7-9, the J gene TRBJ1-2; no reliable D call. This CDR3 has 14 amino acids. Trimming stripped 1 base from V and 1 base from J, with 7 bases between. CDR1 is SEHNR, CDR2 FQNEAQ, per germline (reference sequence). As DNA, the CDR3 is TGTGCCAGCAGCTTAGGCGGATTTAACTATGGCTACACCTTC. Its translation: CASSLGGFNYGYTF. The full variable domain, rest sourced from reference TRBV7-9 and TRBJ1-2, is DTGVSQNPRHKITKRGQNVTFRCDPISEHNRLYWYRQTLGQGPEFLTYFQNEAQLEKSRLLSDRFSAERPKGSFSTLEIQRTEQGDSAMYLCASSLGGFNYGYTFGSGTRLTVV.

The chain combines TRBV4-1 with TRBJ2-2, with D unclear. The CDR3 consists of 16 residues. Trimming took off 3 bases at V and 4 bases at J, with 15 bases between the two ends. Germline CDR1 reads MGHRA; CDR2 reads YSYEKL. The CDR3 sequence: CASSQPDGVGTGELFF. The CDR3 DNA is TGCGCCAGCAGCCAGCCCGATGGGGTAGGCACCGGGGAGCTGTTTTTT.

J is TRBJ2-7 and V is TRBV9, with TRBD2 as a possible D gene (6 bases). The CDR3 length is 15 residues. Germline loops: CDR1 SGDLS, CDR2 YYNGEE. Trimming cost V 3 bases and J 2 bases, with 15 bases left between them. CDR3 sequence: CASSAGGGGPYEQYF. CDR3 coding DNA: TGTGCCAGCAGCGCCGGGGGTGGGGGTCCCTACGAGCAGTACTTC.

The rearrangement uses TRBV6-1 and TRBJ2-3; D may be TRBD1 (5 bases). Germline lookup yields CDR1 MNHNS and CDR2 SASEGT. The CDR3 covers 14 residues. V gave up 4 bases and J gave up 3 bases, with 11 bases separating them. The CDR3 DNA reads as TGTGCCAGCAGTGGAGCGACAGTGACAGATACGCAGTATTTT. It is translated as CASSGATVTDTQYF.

This chain links TRBV4-2 with TRBJ2-1; 9 bases map to TRBD2. Germline CDR1 and CDR2: LGHNA and YNFKEQ. There are 15 residues in the CDR3. Trimming cost V 2 bases and J 8 bases; bases outside gene matches: 7. The CDR3 bases are TGTGCCAGCAGCCAACAAAGCGGGGGGCGGGATGAGCAGTTCTTC. Protein product: CASSQQSGGRDEQFF.

The V call is TRBV18, the J call TRBJ1-6, with D possibly being TRBD1 (5 bases). CDR1 and CDR2 (germline): KGHSH, LQKENI. The CDR3 consists of 15 residues. V was trimmed by 4 bases and J by 7 bases, leaving 14 bases between them. This CDR3 reads CASSRNDGGNSPLHF. The DNA of the CDR3 is TGTGCCAGCTCACGGAACGACGGGGGAAATTCACCCCTCCACTTT.

The gene calls are TRBV19 and TRBJ2-1; tentatively, D is TRBD2 (6 bases). The V end lost 7 bases, the J end lost 8 bases, and 24 bases lay between the germline ends. Germline V CDR1 and CDR2: LNHDA, SQIVND (reference sequence). This CDR3 spans 16 amino acids. CDR3 region: CASKVGPEGLTHEQFF. The CDR3 DNA reads as TGTGCCAGTAAGGTAGGGCCGGAGGGTCTTACGCATGAGCAGTTCTTC.

V gene TRBV6-1 combines with J gene TRBJ2-7; no firm D call. The V gene's germline CDR1 is MNHNS and CDR2 SASEGT. V gave up 1 base and J gave up 3 bases, with 4 bases separating them. This CDR3 spans 12 amino acids. In DNA form, the CDR3 reads TGTGCCAGCAGTGAAGTCAACTACGAGCAGTACTTC. As protein: CASSEVNYEQYF.